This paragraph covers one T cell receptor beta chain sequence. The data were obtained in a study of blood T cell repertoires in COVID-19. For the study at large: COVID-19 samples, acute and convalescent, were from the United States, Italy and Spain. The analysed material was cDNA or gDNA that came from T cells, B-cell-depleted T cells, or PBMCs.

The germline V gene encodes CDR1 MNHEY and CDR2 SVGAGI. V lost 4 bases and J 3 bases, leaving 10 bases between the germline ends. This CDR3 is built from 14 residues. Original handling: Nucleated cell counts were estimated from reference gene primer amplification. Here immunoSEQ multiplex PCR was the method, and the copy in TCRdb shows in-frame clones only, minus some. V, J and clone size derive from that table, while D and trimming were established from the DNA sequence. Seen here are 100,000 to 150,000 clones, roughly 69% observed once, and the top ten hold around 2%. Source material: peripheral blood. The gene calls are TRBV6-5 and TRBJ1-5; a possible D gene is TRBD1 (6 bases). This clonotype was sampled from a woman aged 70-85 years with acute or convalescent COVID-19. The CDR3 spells CASSSGQYNQPQHF. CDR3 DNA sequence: TGTGCCAGCAGTTCAGGACAGTACAATCAGCCCCAGCATTTT.